This T cell receptor (beta chain) was sequenced during a study of T cell responses to AZD1222 COVID-19 vaccine. Study details: Second-dose groups at about 4 or about 12 weeks were pooled. Study-level results: Donors were mostly white British, more females; clonal diversity possibly underestimated. Close to half of spike-specific TCRs reportedly recognize unmutated variant regions. Baseline antibody screening turned up just 6 or 7 seropositive AZD1222 recipients.

This CDR3 has 13 residues. TCRdb's copy holds only in-frame clones and misses some; the assay was immunoSEQ multiplex PCR. The data show tens of thousands of clones, more than 75% seen once. As regards this clone: Its antigen is not identified.

The sample in question was peripheral blood, obtained on day 0 of AZD1222 vaccination. The chain recombines TRBV21-1 with TRBJ2-1; TRBD2 is the table's D call and was not checked against the DNA. TRBV21-1 is recorded as a pseudogene. This TCR derives from an adult in good health. The CDR3 is CASRGLAGNEQFF. The CDR3 bases are TGTGCCAGCAGGGGACTAGCGGGCAATGAGCAGTTCTTC.